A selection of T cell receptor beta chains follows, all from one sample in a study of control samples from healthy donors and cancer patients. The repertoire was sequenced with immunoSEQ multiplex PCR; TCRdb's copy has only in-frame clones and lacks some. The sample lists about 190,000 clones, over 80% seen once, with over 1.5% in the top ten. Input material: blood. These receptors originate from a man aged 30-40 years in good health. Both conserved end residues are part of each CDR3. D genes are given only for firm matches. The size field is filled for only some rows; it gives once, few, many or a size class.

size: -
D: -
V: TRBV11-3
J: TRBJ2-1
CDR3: CASSPRGLGFNEQFF
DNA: TGTGCCAGCAGCCCCCGGGGGCTTGGGTTCAATGAGCAGTTCTTC

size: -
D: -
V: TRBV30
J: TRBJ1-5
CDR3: CAWSVGAANQPQHF
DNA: TGTGCCTGGAGCGTAGGAGCCGCCAATCAGCCCCAGCATTTT

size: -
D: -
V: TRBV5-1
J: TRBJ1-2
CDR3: CASSLGARDIKAGGYTF
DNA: TGCGCCAGCAGCTTGGGGGCCCGGGACATTAAAGCCGGTGGCTACACCTTC

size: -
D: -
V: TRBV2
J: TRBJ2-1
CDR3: CASQGGSYNEQFF
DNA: TGTGCCAGCCAAGGGGGATCCTACAATGAGCAGTTCTTC

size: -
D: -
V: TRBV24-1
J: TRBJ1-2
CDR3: CATSDPVGGGYYGYTF
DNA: TGTGCCACCAGTGATCCGGTGGGAGGCGGATACTATGGCTACACCTTC

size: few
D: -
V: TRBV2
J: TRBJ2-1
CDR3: CASRDMANEQFF
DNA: TGTGCCAGCAGGGACATGGCCAATGAGCAGTTCTTC

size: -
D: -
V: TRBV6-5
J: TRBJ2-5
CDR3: CASSYSSIQETQYF
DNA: TGTGCCAGCAGTTACTCCAGTATCCAAGAGACCCAGTACTTC

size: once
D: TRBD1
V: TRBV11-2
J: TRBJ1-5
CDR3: CASSLGQGDYQPQHF
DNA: TGTGCCAGCAGCTTAGGACAGGGGGACTATCAGCCCCAGCATTTT

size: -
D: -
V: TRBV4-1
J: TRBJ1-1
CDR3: CASSLGLGTEAFF
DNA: TGCGCCAGCAGCCTGGGCCTTGGGACTGAAGCTTTCTTT

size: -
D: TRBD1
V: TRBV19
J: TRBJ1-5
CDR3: CASSPPGTGVQPQHF
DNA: TGTGCCAGTAGTCCCCCCGGGACAGGGGTTCAGCCCCAGCATTTT

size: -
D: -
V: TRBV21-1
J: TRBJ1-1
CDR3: CASSKGLHPQVTEAFF
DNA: TGTGCCAGCAGCAAGGGCCTACATCCTCAGGTCACTGAAGCTTTCTTT

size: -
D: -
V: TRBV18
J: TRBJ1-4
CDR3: CASSPVQGSIEKLFF
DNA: TGTGCCAGCTCACCGGTCCAGGGGTCTATTGAAAAACTGTTTTTT

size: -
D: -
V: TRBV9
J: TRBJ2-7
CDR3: CASSVAHGTYEQYF
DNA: TGTGCCAGCAGCGTAGCTCACGGAACCTACGAGCAGTACTTC

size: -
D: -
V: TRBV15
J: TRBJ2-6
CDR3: CATSSQGPSGANVLTF
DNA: TGTGCCACCAGCAGCCAGGGCCCCTCTGGGGCCAACGTCCTGACTTTC

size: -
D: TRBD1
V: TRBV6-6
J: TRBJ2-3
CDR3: CASRGTGGADTQYF
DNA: TGTGCCAGCAGAGGGACAGGAGGAGCAGATACGCAGTATTTT

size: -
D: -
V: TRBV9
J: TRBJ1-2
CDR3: CASSVAAWGPSDYGYTF
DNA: TGTGCCAGCAGCGTAGCGGCCTGGGGCCCTAGTGACTATGGCTACACCTTC

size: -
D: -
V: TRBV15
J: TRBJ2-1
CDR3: CATSRPGTLSSYNEQFF
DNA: TGTGCCACCAGCAGACCTGGGACTCTGAGCTCCTACAATGAGCAGTTCTTC

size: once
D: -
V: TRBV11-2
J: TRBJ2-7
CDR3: CASSLALGAGESRSEQYF
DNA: TGTGCCAGCAGCTTAGCCCTGGGGGCAGGGGAGTCAAGGTCCGAGCAGTACTTC

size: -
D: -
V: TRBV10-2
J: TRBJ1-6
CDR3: CASSVGTGLNSPLHF
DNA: TGCGCCAGCAGTGTAGGGACGGGTCTTAATTCACCCCTCCACTTT

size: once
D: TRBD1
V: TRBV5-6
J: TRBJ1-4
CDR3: CASSLLGQTATNEKLFF
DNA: TGTGCCAGCAGCTTGTTGGGACAGACAGCAACTAATGAAAAACTGTTTTTT

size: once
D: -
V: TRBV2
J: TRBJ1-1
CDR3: CASSEGDSTEAFF
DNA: TGTGCCAGCAGTGAGGGCGACAGCACTGAAGCTTTCTTT

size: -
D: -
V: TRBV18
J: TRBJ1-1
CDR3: CASSPSPRGDTEAFF
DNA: TGTGCCAGCTCACCCTCCCCCAGGGGCGACACTGAAGCTTTCTTT

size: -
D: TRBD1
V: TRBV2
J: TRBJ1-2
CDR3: CASSRDRANYGYTF
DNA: TGTGCCAGCAGTAGGGACAGGGCTAACTATGGCTACACCTTC

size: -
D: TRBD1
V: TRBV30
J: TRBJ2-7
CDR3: CAWTEKQGLLRQQYF
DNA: TGTGCCTGGACCGAAAAACAGGGGCTCCTGCGGCAGCAGTACTTC

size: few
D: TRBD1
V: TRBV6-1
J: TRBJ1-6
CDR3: CASSEAGQGNSPLHF
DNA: TGTGCCAGCAGTGAAGCGGGACAGGGAAATTCACCCCTCCACTTT

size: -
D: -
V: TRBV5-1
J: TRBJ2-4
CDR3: CASSSLGISKNIQYF
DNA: TGCGCCAGCAGCTCGCTCGGGATTTCCAAAAACATTCAGTACTTC

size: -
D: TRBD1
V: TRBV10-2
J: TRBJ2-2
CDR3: CATGTGGTGELFF
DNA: TGCGCCACGGGGACAGGCGGCACCGGGGAGCTGTTTTTT

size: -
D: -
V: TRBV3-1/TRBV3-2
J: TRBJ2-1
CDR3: CASSPPGRGYNEQFF
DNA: TGTGCCAGCAGCCCTCCAGGGCGGGGCTACAATGAGCAGTTCTTC

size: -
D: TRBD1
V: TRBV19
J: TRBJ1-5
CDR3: CASSLRDSNQPQHF
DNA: TGTGCCAGTAGTCTCCGGGACAGTAATCAGCCCCAGCATTTT

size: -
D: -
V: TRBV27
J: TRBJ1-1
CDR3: CASSLRPNTEAFF
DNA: TGTGCCAGCAGCTTAAGGCCGAACACTGAAGCTTTCTTT

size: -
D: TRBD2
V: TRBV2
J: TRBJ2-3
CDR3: CASSEGLAGVDTQYF
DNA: TGTGCCAGCAGTGAAGGACTAGCGGGGGTAGATACGCAGTATTTT

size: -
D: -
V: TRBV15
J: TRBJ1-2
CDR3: CATSNSRVGHYGYTF
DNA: TGTGCCACCAGCAACTCGCGGGTGGGGCACTATGGCTACACCTTC

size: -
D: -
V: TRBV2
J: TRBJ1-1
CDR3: CASTGMNTEAFF
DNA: TGTGCCAGCACAGGAATGAACACTGAAGCTTTCTTT

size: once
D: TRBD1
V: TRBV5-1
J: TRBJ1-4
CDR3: CASSLGQGVEKLFF
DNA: TGCGCCAGCAGCTTGGGTCAGGGGGTTGAAAAACTGTTTTTT

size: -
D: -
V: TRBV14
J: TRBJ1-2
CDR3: CASSPHSEVSLYGYTF
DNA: TGTGCCAGCAGCCCCCATTCGGAGGTGTCCCTCTATGGCTACACCTTC

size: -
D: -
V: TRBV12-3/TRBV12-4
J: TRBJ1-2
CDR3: CASRLGLTGGYTF
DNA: TGTGCCAGCAGGCTAGGTCTTACCGGTGGCTACACCTTC

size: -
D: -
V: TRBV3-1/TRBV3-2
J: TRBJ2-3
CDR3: CASSQDPGGSTDTQYF
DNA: TGTGCCAGCAGCCAAGATCCGGGGGGCTCCACAGATACGCAGTATTTT

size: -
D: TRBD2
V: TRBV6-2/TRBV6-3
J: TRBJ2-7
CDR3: CASSTRTSGGYEQYF
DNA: TGTGCCAGCAGTACTCGGACTAGCGGGGGATACGAGCAGTACTTC

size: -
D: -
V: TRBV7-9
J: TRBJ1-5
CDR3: CASTASGAAQPQHF
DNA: TGTGCCAGCACCGCGTCGGGGGCGGCGCAGCCCCAGCATTTT

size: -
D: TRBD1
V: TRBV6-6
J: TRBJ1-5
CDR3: CASSRDRRSSSNQPQHF
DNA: TGTGCCAGCAGTCGGGACAGACGATCCTCTAGCAATCAGCCCCAGCATTTT

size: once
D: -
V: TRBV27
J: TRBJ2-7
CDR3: CASTSRLTGFHEQYF
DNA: TGTGCCAGCACCTCTCGTCTAACAGGGTTCCACGAGCAGTACTTC

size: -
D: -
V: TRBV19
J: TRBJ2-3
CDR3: CASSMWARGGPDTQYF
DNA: TGTGCCAGTAGTATGTGGGCCCGGGGCGGACCAGATACGCAGTATTTT

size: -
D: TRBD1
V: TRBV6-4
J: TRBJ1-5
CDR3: CASSDSRDRAEGNQPQHF
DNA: TGTGCCAGCAGTGACTCTCGGGACAGGGCGGAAGGGAATCAGCCCCAGCATTTT

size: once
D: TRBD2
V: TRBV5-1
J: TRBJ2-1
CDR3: CASSVWASGGYNEQFF
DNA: TGCGCCAGCAGCGTCTGGGCTAGCGGGGGGTACAATGAGCAGTTCTTC

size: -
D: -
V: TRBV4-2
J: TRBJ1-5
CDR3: CASSQGQANQPQHF
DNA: TGTGCCAGCAGCCAAGGACAGGCCAATCAGCCCCAGCATTTT

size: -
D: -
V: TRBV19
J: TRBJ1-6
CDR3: CASTDRLNSPLHF
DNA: TGTGCCAGTACCGACAGGCTGAATTCACCCCTCCACTTT

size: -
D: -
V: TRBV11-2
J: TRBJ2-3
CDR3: CASTLGDTDTQYF
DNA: TGTGCCAGCACCCTGGGAGACACAGATACGCAGTATTTT

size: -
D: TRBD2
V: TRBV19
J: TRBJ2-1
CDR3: CASSGLAGAAYNEQFF
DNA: TGTGCCAGTAGTGGACTAGCGGGGGCCGCCTACAATGAGCAGTTCTTC

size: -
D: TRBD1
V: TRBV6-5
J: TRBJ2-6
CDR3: CASSYWQGAGANVLTF
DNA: TGTGCCAGCAGTTACTGGCAGGGGGCTGGGGCCAACGTCCTGACTTTC

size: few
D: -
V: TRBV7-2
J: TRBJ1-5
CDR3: CASSTIYGQPQHF
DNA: TGTGCCAGCAGCACTATTTACGGTCAGCCCCAGCATTTT